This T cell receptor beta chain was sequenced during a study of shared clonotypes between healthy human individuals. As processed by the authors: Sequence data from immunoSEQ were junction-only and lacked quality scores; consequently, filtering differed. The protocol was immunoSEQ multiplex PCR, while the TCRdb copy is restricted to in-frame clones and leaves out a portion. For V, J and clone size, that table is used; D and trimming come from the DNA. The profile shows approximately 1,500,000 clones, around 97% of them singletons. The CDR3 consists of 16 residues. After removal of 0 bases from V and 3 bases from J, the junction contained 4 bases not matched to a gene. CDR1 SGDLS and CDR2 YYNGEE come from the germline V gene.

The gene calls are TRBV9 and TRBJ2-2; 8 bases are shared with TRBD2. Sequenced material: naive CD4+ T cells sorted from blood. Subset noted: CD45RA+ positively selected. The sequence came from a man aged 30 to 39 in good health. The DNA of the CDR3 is TGTGCCAGCAGCGTAGAAAGCGGGGGCCACACCGGGGAGCTGTTTTTT. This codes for CASSVESGGHTGELFF.